This T cell receptor (beta chain) was identified during a study of spatial heterogeneity in lung cancer. On the study more broadly: Taken at a median of approximately 2 years after resection, follow-up PBMC samples underwent sequencing when available. More than eight raw reads, on average, carried each unique TCR and UMI combination.

This clonotype showed up many times. This CDR3 spans 14 amino acids. Germline CDR1 is DFQATT and CDR2 is SNEGSKA (reference sequence). The V segment lost 6 bases and the J segment 7 bases; nucleotides outside the gene matches: 7. Documented time point: blood at routine non-recurrence follow-up after resection. Sequencing covered unsorted whole RNA taken from tumor, nontumor lung or frozen PBMC. TCRdb itself ran the 5' RACE reads through MiXCR, one entry per CDR3 protein. The sample records some 12,000 distinct CDR3 sequences, 10% being singletons. The TCR sequence derives from a female donor with early-stage non-small cell lung cancer. The V gene is TRBV20-1, the J gene TRBJ2-1, with 12 bases matching TRBD2. Specimen: PBMCs, collected at follow-up. As DNA, the CDR3 is TGCAGTGCCCTCCGACTAGCGGGAGTAAATGAGCAGTTCTTC. This codes for CSALRLAGVNEQFF.